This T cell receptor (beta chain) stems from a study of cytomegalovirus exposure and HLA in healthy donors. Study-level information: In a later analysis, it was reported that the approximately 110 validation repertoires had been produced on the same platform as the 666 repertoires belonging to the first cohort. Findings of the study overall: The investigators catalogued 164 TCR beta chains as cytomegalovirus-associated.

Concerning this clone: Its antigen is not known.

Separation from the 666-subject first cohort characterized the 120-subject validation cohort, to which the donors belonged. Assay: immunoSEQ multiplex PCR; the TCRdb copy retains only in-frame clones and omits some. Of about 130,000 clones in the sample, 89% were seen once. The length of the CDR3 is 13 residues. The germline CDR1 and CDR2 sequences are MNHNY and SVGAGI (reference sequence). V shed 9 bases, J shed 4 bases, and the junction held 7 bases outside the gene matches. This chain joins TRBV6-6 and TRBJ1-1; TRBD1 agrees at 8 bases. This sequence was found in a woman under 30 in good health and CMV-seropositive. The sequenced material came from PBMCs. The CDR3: CASRQGMSTEAFF. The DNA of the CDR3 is TGTGCCAGTAGACAGGGGATGAGCACTGAAGCTTTCTTT.